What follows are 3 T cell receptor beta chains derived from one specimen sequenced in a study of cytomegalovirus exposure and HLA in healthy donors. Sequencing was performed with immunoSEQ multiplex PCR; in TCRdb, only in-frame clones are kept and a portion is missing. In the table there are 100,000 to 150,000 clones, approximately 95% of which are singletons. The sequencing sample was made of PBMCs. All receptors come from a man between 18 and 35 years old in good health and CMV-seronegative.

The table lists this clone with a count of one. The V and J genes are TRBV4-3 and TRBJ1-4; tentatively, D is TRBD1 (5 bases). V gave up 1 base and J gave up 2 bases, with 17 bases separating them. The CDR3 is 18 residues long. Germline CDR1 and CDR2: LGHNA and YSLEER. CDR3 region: CASSQGAGEWATNEKLFF. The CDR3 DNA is TGCGCCAGCAGCCAAGGAGCGGGGGAATGGGCGACTAATGAAAAACTGTTTTTT.

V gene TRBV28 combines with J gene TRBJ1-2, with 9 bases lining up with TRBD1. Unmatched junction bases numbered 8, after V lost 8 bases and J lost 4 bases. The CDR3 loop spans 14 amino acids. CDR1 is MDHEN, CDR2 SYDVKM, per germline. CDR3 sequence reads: CASLLDRGAYGYTF. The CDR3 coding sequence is TGTGCCAGCCTATTGGACAGGGGAGCCTATGGCTACACCTTC.

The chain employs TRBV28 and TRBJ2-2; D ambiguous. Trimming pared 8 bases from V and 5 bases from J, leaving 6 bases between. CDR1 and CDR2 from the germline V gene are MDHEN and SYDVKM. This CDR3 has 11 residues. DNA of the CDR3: TGTGCCAGCGAGGAGACCGGGGAGCTGTTTTTT. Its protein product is CASEETGELFF.